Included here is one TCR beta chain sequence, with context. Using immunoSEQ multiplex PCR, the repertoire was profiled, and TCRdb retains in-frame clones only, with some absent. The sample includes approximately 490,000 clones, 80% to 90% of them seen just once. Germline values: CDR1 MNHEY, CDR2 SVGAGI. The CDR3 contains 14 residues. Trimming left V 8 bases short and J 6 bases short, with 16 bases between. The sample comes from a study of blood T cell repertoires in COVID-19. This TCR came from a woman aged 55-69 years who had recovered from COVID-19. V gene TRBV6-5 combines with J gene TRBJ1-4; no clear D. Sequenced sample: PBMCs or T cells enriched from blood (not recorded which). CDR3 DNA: TGTGCCAGCCACTTGGGCGCCTCGGATGAAAAACTGTTTTTT. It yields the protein CASHLGASDEKLFF.